The clone carrying this T cell receptor (beta chain) has a single count. Each cell subset's genomic DNA was divided evenly among several immunoSEQ plates. Authors' analysis steps: Junction-only sequences without quality scores were provided by ImmunoSEQ, so filtering was different. Assay: immunoSEQ multiplex PCR; the TCRdb copy retains only in-frame clones and omits some. D and trimming were read from the DNA, whereas the V and J calls and clone size are those reported in that table. The table records 190,000 or so clones, 66% of them present only once. These data belong to a study of shared clonotypes between healthy human individuals. Study overall: Per donor, CD8 memory used one plate, CD8 naive used two, CD4 memory used three and CD4 naive used three.

This CDR3 spans 15 amino acids. Trimming took off 1 base at V and 6 bases at J, with 15 bases between the two ends. Looked up from germline, CDR1 is MNHEY and CDR2 is SMNVEV (reference sequence). The receptor was isolated from a man aged 25 to 45 in good health. V gene TRBV27 combines with J gene TRBJ1-2; perhaps TRBD1 as D (6 bases). Material for sequencing was memory CD4+ T cells sorted from blood. Subset indicated: CD45RA-negative fraction. The CDR3 DNA is TGTGCCAGCAGTTTATTCCGGGGGGCGGGAAATGGCTACACCTTC. Translation: CASSLFRGAGNGYTF.